This TCR beta chain was identified during a study of CD8 T cells in Susac syndrome. Study summary: Treatment status at blood draw for the Susac syndrome patients was therapy-naive, corticosteroids, or intravenous immunoglobulin alone.

Reverse transcription of roughly 0.5 to 1 ug RNA used random hexamers. The immunoSEQ assay covered 54 Vbeta and 13 Jbeta segments for CDR3. TCRdb reprocessed the immunoSEQ multiplex PCR reads with MiXCR, giving one entry per CDR3 protein. The table records some 190,000 distinct CDR3 sequences, approximately 94% of them present only once. Between the trimmed V and J ends, which lost 5 bases and 0 bases, there was a span of 13 bases. The CDR3 is made up of 15 amino acids. Germline loops: CDR1 DFQATT, CDR2 SNEGSKA (reference sequence). Note on this clonotype: The antigen remains unidentified.

General observations from the study: In Susac syndrome, the CD4+ T cell repertoires did not show clonal expansion.

Sequencing of TCR beta drew on CD8+ and CD4+ T cells from blood. The sequence was collected from a human donor with Susac syndrome. This chain joins TRBV20-1 and TRBJ1-4; D not certain. Source material: CD4+ T cells from PBMCs. CDR3 coding DNA: TGCAGTGCTCTACCGGCAATCCCAACTAATGAAAAACTGTTTTTT. Translating it yields CSALPAIPTNEKLFF.